This TCR beta chain was recovered during a study of control samples from healthy donors and cancer patients. This CDR3 spans 12 amino acids. Germline values: CDR1 SGHAT, CDR2 FQNNGV. The ends were cut back, 1 base at V and 4 bases at J, with 3 bases in the middle. TCRdb's table, derived via immunoSEQ multiplex PCR, lists solely in-frame clones and lacks some. The sample yields almost 40,000 clones, around 83% seen once. The sequencing sample was made of PBMCs. The chain carries TRBV11-2 and TRBJ2-3, with D unclear. This TCR derives from an older woman with lung cancer. The CDR3 DNA reads TGTGCCAGCAGCTTAGGGGCAGATACGCAGTATTTT. It yields the protein CASSLGADTQYF. Variable domain in full (rest from reference TRBV11-2 and TRBJ2-3): EAGVAQSPRYKIIEKRQSVAFWCNPISGHATLYWYQQILGQGPKLLIQFQNNGVVDDSQLPKDRFSAERLKGVDSTLKIQPAKLEDSAVYLCASSLGADTQYFGPGTRLTVL.